Presented here are 3 T cell receptor beta chains from one specimen sequenced in a study of control samples from healthy donors and cancer patients. Some clones are missing from TCRdb's copy, which holds only in-frame ones; the method was immunoSEQ multiplex PCR. The data hold 100,000 to 150,000 clones, with roughly 92% observed a single time. Sequenced input: blood. Source of these receptors: a man between 18 and 29 years old in good health.

As to this clone: Other DNA sequences in the same sample also yield this CDR3. The chain employs TRBV5-1 and TRBJ1-1, with D perhaps TRBD1 (5 bases). Trimming removed 0 bases at V and 5 bases at J, with 11 bases between. The CDR3 consists of 14 residues. Looked up from germline, CDR1 is SGHRS and CDR2 is YFSETQ. The CDR3 DNA sequence: TGCGCCAGCAGCTTGGGGGGGAGTGGAACTGAAGCTTTCTTT. Translation: CASSLGGSGTEAFF.

The CDR3 sequence is CASSGVQETSGQFF. The CDR3, as DNA: TGTGCCAGCAGTGGGGTCCAAGAGACTAGCGGGCAGTTCTTC. The V call is TRBV2, the J call TRBJ2-1, with 9 bases identical to TRBD2. Germline values: CDR1 SNHLY, CDR2 FYNNEI. The CDR3 covers 14 residues. The V and J ends lost 4 bases and 12 bases, in that order; junction bases with no gene match: 10.

The V call is TRBV27, the J call TRBJ1-1; the D gene is possibly TRBD1 (6 bases). CDR3 length: 15 residues. CDR1 and CDR2 from the germline V gene are MNHEY and SMNVEV (reference sequence). V was clipped by 0 bases and J by 1 base, with 9 bases between them. The CDR3 here is CASSLSRGQNTEAFF. In nucleotides, the CDR3 is TGTGCCAGCAGTTTATCCAGGGGACAGAACACTGAAGCTTTCTTT.